Shown below are 3 T cell receptor beta chains from a single sample sequenced in a study of T cells in narcolepsy. Using immunoSEQ multiplex PCR, the repertoire was profiled, and TCRdb retains in-frame clones only, with some absent. This sample carries under 35,000 clones, 79% of them seen once, and the ten largest clones take 1.1%. Sequences were obtained from CD45RA- memory CD4+ T cells from PBMCs. These receptors all stem from a human donor with narcolepsy.

This chain connects TRBV5-1 to TRBJ2-1; TRBD1 matches 8 bases. Germline loops: CDR1 SGHRS, CDR2 YFSETQ. V lost 4 bases, J lost 7 bases, and 7 bases stayed unmatched. CDR3 size: 14 residues. The CDR3 region has the DNA TGCGCCAGCAGCAGGAGACAGGGGAGTAATGAGCAGTTCTTC. Residues: CASSRRQGSNEQFF.

This chain uses TRBV9 with TRBJ2-5, with D tentatively TRBD1 (6 bases). CDR1 is SGDLS, CDR2 YYNGEE, per germline. V lost 0 bases, J lost 5 bases, and 14 bases lay in between. This CDR3 has 15 amino acids. CDR3 sequence reads: CASSVEGRGPETQYF. CDR3 bases: TGTGCCAGCAGCGTAGAAGGCAGGGGACCGGAGACCCAGTACTTC.

The genes are TRBV6-1 and TRBJ2-7, with 10 bases matching TRBD2. The CDR3 is 13 residues long. Trimming cost V 11 bases and J 4 bases; bases outside gene matches: 8. Germline V gene lookup returns CDR1 MNHNS and CDR2 SASEGT. CDR3 region: CAAGASGSYEQYF. CDR3 sequence (DNA): TGTGCCGCGGGGGCTAGCGGGAGTTACGAGCAGTACTTC.